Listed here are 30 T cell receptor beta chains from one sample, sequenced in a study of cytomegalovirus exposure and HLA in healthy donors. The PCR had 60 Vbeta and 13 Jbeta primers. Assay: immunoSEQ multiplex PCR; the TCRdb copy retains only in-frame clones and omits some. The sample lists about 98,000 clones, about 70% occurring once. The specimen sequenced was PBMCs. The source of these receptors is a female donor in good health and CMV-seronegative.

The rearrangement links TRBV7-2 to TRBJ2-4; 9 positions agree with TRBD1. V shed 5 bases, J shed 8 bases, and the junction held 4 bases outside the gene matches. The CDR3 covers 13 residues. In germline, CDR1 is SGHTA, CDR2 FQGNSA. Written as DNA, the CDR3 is TGTGCCAGCAGCATCCGGGACAGGGACATTCAGTACTTC. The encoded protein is CASSIRDRDIQYF. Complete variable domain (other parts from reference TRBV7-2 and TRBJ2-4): GAGVSQSPSNKVTEKGKDVELRCDPISGHTALYWYRQSLGQGLEFLIYFQGNSAPDKSGLPSDRFSAERTGGSVSTLTIQRTQQEDSAVYLCASSIRDRDIQYFGAGTRLSVL.

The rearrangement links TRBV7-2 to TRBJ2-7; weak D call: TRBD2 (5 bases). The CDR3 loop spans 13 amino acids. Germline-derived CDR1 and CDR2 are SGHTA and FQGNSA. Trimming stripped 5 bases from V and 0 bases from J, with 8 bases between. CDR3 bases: TGTGCCAGCAGCCACCGGGGCTCCTACGAGCAGTACTTC. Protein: CASSHRGSYEQYF.

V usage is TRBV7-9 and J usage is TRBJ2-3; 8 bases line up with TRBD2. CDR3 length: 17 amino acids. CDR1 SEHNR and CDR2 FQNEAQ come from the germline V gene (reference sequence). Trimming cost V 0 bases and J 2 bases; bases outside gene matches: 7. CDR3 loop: CASSLASGGGSTDTQYF. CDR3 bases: TGTGCCAGCAGCTTAGCATCCGGCGGGGGGTCCACAGATACGCAGTATTTT.

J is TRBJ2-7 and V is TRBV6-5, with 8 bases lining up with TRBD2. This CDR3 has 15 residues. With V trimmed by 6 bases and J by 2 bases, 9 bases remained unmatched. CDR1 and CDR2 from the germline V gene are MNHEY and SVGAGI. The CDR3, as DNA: TGTGCCAGCAGGGGGCTAGCGGGTTACCCCTACGAGCAGTACTTC. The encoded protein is CASRGLAGYPYEQYF.

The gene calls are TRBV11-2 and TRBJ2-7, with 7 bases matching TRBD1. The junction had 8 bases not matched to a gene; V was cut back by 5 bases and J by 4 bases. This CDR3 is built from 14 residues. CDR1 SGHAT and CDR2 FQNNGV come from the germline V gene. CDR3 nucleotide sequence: TGTGCCAGCAGCCTGGACAGGACCACTTACGAGCAGTACTTC. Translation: CASSLDRTTYEQYF.

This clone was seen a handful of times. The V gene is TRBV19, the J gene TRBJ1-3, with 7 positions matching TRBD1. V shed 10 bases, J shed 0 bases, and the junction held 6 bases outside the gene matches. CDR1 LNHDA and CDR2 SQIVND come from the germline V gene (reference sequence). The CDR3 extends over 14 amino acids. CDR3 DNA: TGTGCCACCGGGACAGAAAACTCTGGAAACACCATATATTTT. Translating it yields CATGTENSGNTIYF.

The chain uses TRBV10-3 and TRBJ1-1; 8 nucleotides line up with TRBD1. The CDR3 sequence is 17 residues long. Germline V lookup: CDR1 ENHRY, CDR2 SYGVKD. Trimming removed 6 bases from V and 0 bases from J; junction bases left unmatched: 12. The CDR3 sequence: CAIRPSRGPEMNTEAFF. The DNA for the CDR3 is TGTGCCATCAGGCCAAGCAGGGGGCCAGAAATGAACACTGAAGCTTTCTTT.

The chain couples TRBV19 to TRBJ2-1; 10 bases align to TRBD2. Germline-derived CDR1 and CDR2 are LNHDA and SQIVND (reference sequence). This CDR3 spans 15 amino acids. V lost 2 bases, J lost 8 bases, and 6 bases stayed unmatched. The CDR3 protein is CASSITPSGSYEQFF. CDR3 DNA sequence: TGTGCCAGTAGTATAACGCCTAGCGGGAGCTATGAGCAGTTCTTC.

This CDR3 is CASSPTPVASDGYTF. The DNA of the CDR3 is TGCGCCAGCAGCCCCACCCCCGTAGCAAGTGATGGCTACACCTTC. The chain uses TRBV5-1 and TRBJ1-2; D is ambiguous. The CDR3 is 15 amino acids. Germline V gene data show CDR1 as SGHRS and CDR2 as YFSETQ. Trimming pared 4 bases from V and 6 bases from J, leaving 19 bases between. Complete variable domain (other parts from reference TRBV5-1 and TRBJ1-2): KAGVTQTPRYLIKTRGQQVTLSCSPISGHRSVSWYQQTPGQGLQFLFEYFSETQRNKGNFPGRFSGRQFSNSRSEMNVSTLELGDSALYLCASSPTPVASDGYTFGSGTRLTVV.

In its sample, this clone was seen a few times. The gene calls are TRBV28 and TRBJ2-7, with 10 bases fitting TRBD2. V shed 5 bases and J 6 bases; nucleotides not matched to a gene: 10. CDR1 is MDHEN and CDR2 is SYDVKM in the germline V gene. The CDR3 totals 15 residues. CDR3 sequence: CASSPPGLASLEQYF. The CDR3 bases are TGTGCCAGCAGTCCCCCGGGACTAGCGTCTCTCGAGCAGTACTTC. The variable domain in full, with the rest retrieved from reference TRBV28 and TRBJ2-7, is DVKVTQSSRYLVKRTGEKVFLECVQDMDHENMFWYRQDPGLGLRLIYFSYDVKMKEKGDIPEGYSVSREKKERFSLILESASTNQTSMYLCASSPPGLASLEQYFGPGTRLTVT.

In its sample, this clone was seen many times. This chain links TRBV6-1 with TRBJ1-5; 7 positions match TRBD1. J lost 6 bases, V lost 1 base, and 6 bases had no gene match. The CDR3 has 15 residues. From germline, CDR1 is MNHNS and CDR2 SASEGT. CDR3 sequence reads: CASSEGMEGAQPQHF. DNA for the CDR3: TGTGCCAGCAGTGAAGGGATGGAGGGGGCTCAGCCCCAGCATTTT.

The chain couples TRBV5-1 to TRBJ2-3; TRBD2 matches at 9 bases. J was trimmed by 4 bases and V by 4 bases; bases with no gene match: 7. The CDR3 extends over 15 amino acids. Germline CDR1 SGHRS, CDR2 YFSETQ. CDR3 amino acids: CASSPLAGAADTQYF. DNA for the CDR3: TGCGCCAGCAGCCCGTTAGCGGGAGCGGCAGATACGCAGTATTTT.

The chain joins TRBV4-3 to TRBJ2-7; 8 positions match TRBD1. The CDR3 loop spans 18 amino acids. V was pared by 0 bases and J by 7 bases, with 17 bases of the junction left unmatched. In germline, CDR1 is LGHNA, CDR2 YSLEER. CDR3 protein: CASSQEGLPGQEAREQYF. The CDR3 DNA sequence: TGCGCCAGCAGCCAAGAGGGCCTACCGGGACAGGAGGCTAGGGAGCAGTACTTC.

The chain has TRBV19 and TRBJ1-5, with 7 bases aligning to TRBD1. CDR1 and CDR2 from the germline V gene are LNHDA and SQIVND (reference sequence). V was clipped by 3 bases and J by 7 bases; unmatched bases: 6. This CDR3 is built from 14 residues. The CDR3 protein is CASSMGQSLQPQHF. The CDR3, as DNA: TGTGCCAGTAGTATGGGACAGTCCCTACAGCCCCAGCATTTT. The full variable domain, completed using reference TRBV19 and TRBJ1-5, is DGGITQSPKYLFRKEGQNVTLSCEQNLNHDAMYWYRQDPGQGLRLIYYSQIVNDFQKGDIAEGYSVSREKKESFPLTVTSAQKNPTAFYLCASSMGQSLQPQHFGDGTRLSIL.

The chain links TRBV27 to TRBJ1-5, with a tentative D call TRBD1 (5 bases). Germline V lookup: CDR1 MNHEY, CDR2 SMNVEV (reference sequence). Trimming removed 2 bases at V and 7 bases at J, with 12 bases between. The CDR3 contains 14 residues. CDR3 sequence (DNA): TGTGCCAGCAGTTTAAATTCAGGGCAACAGCCCCAGCATTTT. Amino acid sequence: CASSLNSGQQPQHF.

The chain's CDR3 is CASSYRQGPGEQYF. In nucleotides, the CDR3 is TGTGCCAGCAGTTACAGGCAGGGTCCTGGCGAGCAGTACTTC. The chain links TRBV6-6 to TRBJ2-7; D is possibly TRBD1 (5 bases). Trimming pared 2 bases from V and 6 bases from J, leaving 14 bases between. The CDR3 contains 14 residues. Germline V gives CDR1 MNHNY, CDR2 SVGAGI (reference sequence).

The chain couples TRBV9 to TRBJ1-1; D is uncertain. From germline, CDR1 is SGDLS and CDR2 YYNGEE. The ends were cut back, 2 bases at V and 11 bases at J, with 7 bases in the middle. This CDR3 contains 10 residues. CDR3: CASSVAGAFF. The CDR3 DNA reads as TGTGCCAGCAGCGTTGCCGGGGCTTTCTTT.

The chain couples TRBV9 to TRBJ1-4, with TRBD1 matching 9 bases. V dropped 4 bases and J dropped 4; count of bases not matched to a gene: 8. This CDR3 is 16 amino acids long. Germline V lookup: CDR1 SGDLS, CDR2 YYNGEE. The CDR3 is CASSPRTGDDNEKLFF. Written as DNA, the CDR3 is TGTGCCAGCAGCCCCCGGACAGGGGATGATAATGAAAAACTGTTTTTT.

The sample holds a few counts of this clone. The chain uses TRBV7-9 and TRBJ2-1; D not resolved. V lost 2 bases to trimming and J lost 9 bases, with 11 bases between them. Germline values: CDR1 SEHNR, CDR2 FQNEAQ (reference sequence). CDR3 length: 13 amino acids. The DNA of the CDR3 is TGTGCCAGCAGCTTATATACAGATAGTGAGCAGTTCTTC. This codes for CASSLYTDSEQFF. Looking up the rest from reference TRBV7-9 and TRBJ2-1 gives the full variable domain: DTGVSQNPRHKITKRGQNVTFRCDPISEHNRLYWYRQTLGQGPEFLTYFQNEAQLEKSRLLSDRFSAERPKGSFSTLEIQRTEQGDSAMYLCASSLYTDSEQFFGPGTRLTVL.

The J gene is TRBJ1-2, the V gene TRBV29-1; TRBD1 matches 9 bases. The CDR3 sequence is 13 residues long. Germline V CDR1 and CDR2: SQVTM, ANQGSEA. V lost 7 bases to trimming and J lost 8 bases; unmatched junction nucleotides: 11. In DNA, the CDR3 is TGCAGCGCCATTCAGGACAGGGGATACGGCTACACCTTC. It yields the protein CSAIQDRGYGYTF.

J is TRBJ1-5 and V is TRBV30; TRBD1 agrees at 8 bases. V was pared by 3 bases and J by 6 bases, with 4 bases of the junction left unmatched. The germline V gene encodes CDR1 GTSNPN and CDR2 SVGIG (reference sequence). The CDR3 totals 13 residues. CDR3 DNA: TGTGCCTGGAGCACAGGGGGTCTTCAGCCCCAGCATTTT. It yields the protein CAWSTGGLQPQHF. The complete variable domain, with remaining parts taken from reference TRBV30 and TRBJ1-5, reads SQTIHQWPATLVQPVGSPLSLECTVEGTSNPNLYWYRQAAGRGLQLLFYSVGIGQISSEVPQNLSASRPQDRQFILSSKKLLLSDSGFYLCAWSTGGLQPQHFGDGTRLSIL.

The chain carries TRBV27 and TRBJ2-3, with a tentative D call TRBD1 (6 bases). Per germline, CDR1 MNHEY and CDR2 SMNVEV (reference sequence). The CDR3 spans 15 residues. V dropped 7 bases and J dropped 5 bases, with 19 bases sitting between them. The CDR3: CASTHLTGSEDTQYF. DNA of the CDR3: TGTGCCAGCACTCATTTGACAGGCTCGGAAGATACGCAGTATTTT.

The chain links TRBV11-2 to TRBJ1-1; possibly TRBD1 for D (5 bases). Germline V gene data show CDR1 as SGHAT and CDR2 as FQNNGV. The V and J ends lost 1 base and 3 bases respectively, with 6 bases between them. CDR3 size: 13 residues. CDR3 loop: CASSLGQYTEAFF. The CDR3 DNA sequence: TGTGCCAGCAGCTTAGGACAGTACACTGAAGCTTTCTTT.

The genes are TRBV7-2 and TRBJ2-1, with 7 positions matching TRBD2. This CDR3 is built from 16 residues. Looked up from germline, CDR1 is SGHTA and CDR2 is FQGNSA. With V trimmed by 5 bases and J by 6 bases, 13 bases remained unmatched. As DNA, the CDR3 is TGTGCCAGCAGCCCCACCCCGAACGCGGGAGTCAATGAGCAGTTCTTC. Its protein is CASSPTPNAGVNEQFF.

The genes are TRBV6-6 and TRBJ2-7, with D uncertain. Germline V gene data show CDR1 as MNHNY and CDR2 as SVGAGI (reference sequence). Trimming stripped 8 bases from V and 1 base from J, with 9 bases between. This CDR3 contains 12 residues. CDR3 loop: CASASGSYEQYF. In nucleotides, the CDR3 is TGTGCCAGCGCTTCGGGTTCCTACGAGCAGTACTTC.

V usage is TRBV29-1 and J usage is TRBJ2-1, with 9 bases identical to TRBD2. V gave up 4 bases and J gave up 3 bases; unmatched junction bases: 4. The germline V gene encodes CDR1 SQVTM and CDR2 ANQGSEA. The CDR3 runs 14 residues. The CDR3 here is CSVAGLANYNEQFF. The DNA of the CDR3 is TGCAGCGTTGCAGGACTAGCGAACTACAATGAGCAGTTCTTC.

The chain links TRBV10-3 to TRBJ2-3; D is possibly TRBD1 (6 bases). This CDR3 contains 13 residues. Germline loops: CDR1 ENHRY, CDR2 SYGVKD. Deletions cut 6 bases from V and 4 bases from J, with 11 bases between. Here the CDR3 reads CAIRAGEADTQYF. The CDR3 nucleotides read TGTGCCATCAGAGCAGGGGAAGCAGATACGCAGTATTTT.

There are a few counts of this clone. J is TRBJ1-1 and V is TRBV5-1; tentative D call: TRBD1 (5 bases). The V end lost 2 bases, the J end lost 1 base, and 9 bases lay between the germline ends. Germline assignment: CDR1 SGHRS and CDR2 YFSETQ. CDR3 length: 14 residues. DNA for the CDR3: TGCGCCAGCAGCTTTGGGGCATCGAACACTGAAGCTTTCTTT. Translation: CASSFGASNTEAFF.

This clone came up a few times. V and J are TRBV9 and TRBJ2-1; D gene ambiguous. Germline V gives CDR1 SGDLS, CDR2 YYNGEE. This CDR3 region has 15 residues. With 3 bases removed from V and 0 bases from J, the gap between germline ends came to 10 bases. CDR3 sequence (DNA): TGTGCCAGCAGCGGGCAGGCCGCCTCCTACAATGAGCAGTTCTTC. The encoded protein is CASSGQAASYNEQFF.

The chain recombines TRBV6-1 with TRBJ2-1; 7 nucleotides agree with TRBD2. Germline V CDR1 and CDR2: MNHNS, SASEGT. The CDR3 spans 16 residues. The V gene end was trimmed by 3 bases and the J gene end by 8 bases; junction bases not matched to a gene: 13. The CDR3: CASSDPPGGGEDEQFF. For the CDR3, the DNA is TGTGCCAGCAGTGACCCCCCCGGGGGAGGGGAAGATGAGCAGTTCTTC.